What follows are 24 T cell receptor beta chains derived from one specimen sequenced in a study of immune evolution from preneoplasia to lung adenocarcinoma. Using immunoSEQ multiplex PCR, the repertoire was profiled, and TCRdb retains in-frame clones only, with some absent. Of about 4,600 clones listed, roughly 80% are singletons. The specimen sequenced was FFPE minimally invasive lung adenocarcinoma tissue. Source of these receptors: a person aged 55-80 years with lung adenocarcinoma.

The chain joins TRBV28 to TRBJ1-3; D is unclear. CDR1 is MDHEN and CDR2 is SYDVKM in the germline V gene. V lost 10 bases and J 2 bases, leaving 15 bases between the germline ends. The CDR3 runs 14 residues. CDR3 region: CATLGRKAGNTIYF. CDR3 DNA: TGTGCCACGTTGGGGAGGAAGGCTGGAAACACCATATATTTT.

This chain connects TRBV7-6 to TRBJ2-1; 8 bases match TRBD2. V lost 6 bases to trimming and J lost 6 bases; unmatched junction nucleotides: 7. Germline V gene sequence: CDR1 SGHVS, CDR2 FNYEAQ. CDR3 length equals 14 residues. CDR3 residues: CASSRSGGANEQFF. CDR3 sequence (DNA): TGTGCCAGCAGTCGAAGCGGGGGTGCCAATGAGCAGTTCTTC.

This chain connects TRBV9 to TRBJ2-5, with D uncertain. The CDR3 sequence is 13 residues long. Germline values: CDR1 SGDLS, CDR2 YYNGEE. Between the trimmed V and J ends, which lost 4 bases and 7 bases, there was a span of 14 bases. The CDR3 nucleotides read TGTGCCAGCAGCCTAGGAAACGCTCCGACCCAGTACTTC. Encoded protein: CASSLGNAPTQYF.

The rearrangement joins TRBV12-5 to TRBJ2-1, with D perhaps being TRBD1 or TRBD2 (6 bases each). The CDR3 totals 14 residues. Germline V lookup: CDR1 LGHNT, CDR2 FRNRAP. V lost 6 bases, J lost 6 bases, and 15 bases lay in between. This CDR3 reads CASGWGAGANEQFF. CDR3 nucleotides: TGTGCTAGTGGATGGGGGGCTGGGGCCAATGAGCAGTTCTTC.

This chain connects TRBV9 to TRBJ1-2; D remains unclear. This CDR3 has 11 residues. Germline CDR1 and CDR2: SGDLS and YYNGEE. The V and J ends lost 5 bases and 8 bases respectively, with 10 bases between them. The CDR3 DNA sequence: TGTGCCAGCAGGGGGTTTCGGGGCTACACCTTC. Translated: CASRGFRGYTF.

This chain links TRBV28 with TRBJ1-1; no definite D call. From germline, CDR1 is MDHEN and CDR2 SYDVKM. Trimming shortened V by 3 bases and J by 1 base, and 18 bases separated the two germline ends. The CDR3 consists of 17 residues. The CDR3 bases are TGTGCCAGCAGTTTCCTTGTCCAAGCGGCCTCGAACACTGAAGCTTTCTTT. Amino acids: CASSFLVQAASNTEAFF. The full variable domain, completed using reference TRBV28 and TRBJ1-1, is DVKVTQSSRYLVKRTGEKVFLECVQDMDHENMFWYRQDPGLGLRLIYFSYDVKMKEKGDIPEGYSVSREKKERFSLILESASTNQTSMYLCASSFLVQAASNTEAFFGQGTRLTVV.

The V gene is TRBV19, the J gene TRBJ2-3; maybe TRBD1 (5 bases). The V end lost 5 bases, the J end lost 4 bases, and 10 bases lay between the germline ends. The CDR3 spans 13 residues. Germline V gene sequence: CDR1 LNHDA, CDR2 SQIVND (reference sequence). The CDR3 reads CASSAGYADTQYF. DNA for the CDR3: TGTGCCAGTAGTGCAGGGTACGCAGATACGCAGTATTTT.

V gene TRBV29-1 combines with J gene TRBJ2-7; D possibly matches TRBD1 or TRBD2 (5 bases each). Germline-derived CDR1 and CDR2 are SQVTM and ANQGSEA. The CDR3 sequence is 14 residues long. Deletions cut 0 bases from V and 7 bases from J, with 16 bases between. The DNA for the CDR3 is TGCAGCGTTGAAGATTCAGGGACGGAGAGGGAGCAGTACTTC. Residues: CSVEDSGTEREQYF.

This clone was seen a single time. This chain joins TRBV27 and TRBJ2-7; tentatively, D is TRBD2 (6 bases). Germline lookup yields CDR1 MNHEY and CDR2 SMNVEV (reference sequence). CDR3 length: 13 amino acids. V lost 7 bases and J 7 bases, leaving 17 bases between the germline ends. The CDR3 protein is CASTLPPAGEQYF. The CDR3, as DNA: TGTGCCAGCACCTTGCCTCCCGCGGGAGAGCAGTACTTC.

A single count supports this clone. The V gene is TRBV5-1, the J gene TRBJ2-7; 10 positions agree with TRBD2. V was pared by 4 bases and J by 1 base, with 5 bases of the junction left unmatched. This CDR3 is 15 amino acids long. The germline CDR1 and CDR2 sequences are SGHRS and YFSETQ. The CDR3: CASSATSGSSYEQYF. For the CDR3, the DNA is TGCGCCAGCAGCGCGACTAGCGGGTCTTCCTACGAGCAGTACTTC.

This clone showed up just once. The CDR3 here is CASPKGGEAYNSPLHF. Written as DNA, the CDR3 is TGTGCCAGCCCAAAGGGGGGGGAGGCCTATAATTCACCCCTCCACTTT. The V and J genes are TRBV21-1 and TRBJ1-6. TRBV21-1 is noted as a pseudogene. This CDR3 comprises 16 residues.

This clone was seen only a few times. The rearrangement links TRBV14 to TRBJ2-1, with 7 bases fitting TRBD2. CDR3 length: 15 amino acids. J lost 7 bases, V lost 4 bases, and 10 bases had no gene match. CDR1 is SGHDN, CDR2 FVKESK, per germline. CDR3 sequence: CASSPSGGGGNEQFF. DNA of the CDR3: TGTGCCAGCAGCCCCTCGGGAGGAGGCGGGAATGAGCAGTTCTTC.

The chain joins TRBV12-5 to TRBJ2-1, with TRBD2 matching over 7 bases. Germline values: CDR1 LGHNT, CDR2 FRNRAP. The ends lost 5 bases at V and 10 bases at J; junction bases unmatched: 5. The CDR3 spans 12 residues. CDR3 nucleotides: TGTGCTAGTGGTAGCGGGACCGGGGAGCAGTTCTTC. This codes for CASGSGTGEQFF.

The V and J genes are TRBV5-1 and TRBJ2-3; 8 bases line up with TRBD2. Germline CDR1 reads SGHRS; CDR2 reads YFSETQ. The CDR3 length is 14 residues. V dropped 5 bases and J dropped 1; count of bases not matched to a gene: 3. The CDR3 nucleotides read TGCGCCAGCAGGACACTAGCGGGCACAGATACGCAGTATTTT. Translated, it gives CASRTLAGTDTQYF.

The chain uses TRBV19 and TRBJ2-2; TRBD1 matches at 8 bases. This CDR3 spans 16 amino acids. The germline V gene encodes CDR1 LNHDA and CDR2 SQIVND (reference sequence). The ends lost 7 bases at V and 7 bases at J; junction bases unmatched: 14. The CDR3 loop is CASKLGGRGLHGELFF. The CDR3 bases are TGTGCCAGTAAACTTGGGGGCAGGGGGCTTCACGGGGAGCTGTTTTTT.

CDR3 loop: CASRSYNEQFF. CDR3 nucleotides: TGTGCCAGTCGTTCCTACAATGAGCAGTTCTTC. The chain recombines TRBV19 with TRBJ2-1; the D is unclear. This CDR3 spans 11 amino acids. Looked up from germline, CDR1 is LNHDA and CDR2 is SQIVND (reference sequence). Trimming removed 8 bases at V and 1 base at J, with 3 bases between.

J is TRBJ2-7 and V is TRBV5-6; 8 nucleotides match TRBD2. Germline CDR1 is SGHDT and CDR2 is YYEEEE. The V gene end was trimmed by 6 bases and the J gene end by 7 bases; junction bases not matched to a gene: 9. The CDR3 spans 13 residues. CDR3 in DNA: TGTGCCAGCAATCCAGCGGGAGCGAGGGAGCAGTACTTC. Amino acids: CASNPAGAREQYF.

The V gene is TRBV7-8, the J gene TRBJ2-2; 9 bases line up with TRBD2. CDR1 SGHVS and CDR2 FQNEAQ come from the germline V gene. The CDR3 spans 16 residues. The V segment lost 5 bases and the J segment 0 bases; nucleotides outside the gene matches: 4. The CDR3 spells CASSPRLAANTGELFF. The CDR3 DNA is TGTGCCAGCAGCCCAAGACTAGCGGCGAACACCGGGGAGCTGTTTTTT. Filled out from reference TRBV7-8 and TRBJ2-2, the complete variable domain reads GAGVSQSPRYKVAKRGQDVALRCDPISGHVSLFWYQQALGQGPEFLTYFQNEAQLDKSGLPSDRFFAERPEGSVSTLKIQRTQQEDSAVYLCASSPRLAANTGELFFGEGSRLTVL.

This clone was seen a handful of times. V gene TRBV7-6 combines with J gene TRBJ1-2, with 9 bases fitting TRBD1. Unmatched junction bases numbered 6, after V lost 2 bases and J lost 2 bases. The CDR3 is 16 residues long. Germline loops: CDR1 SGHVS, CDR2 FNYEAQ. As DNA, the CDR3 is TGTGCCAGCAGCTTAAACCACGGGACAGGGAACTATGGCTACACCTTC. This gives the protein CASSLNHGTGNYGYTF. The complete variable domain, with remaining parts taken from reference TRBV7-6 and TRBJ1-2, reads GAGVSQSPRYKVTKRGQDVALRCDPISGHVSLYWYRQALGQGPEFLTYFNYEAQQDKSGLPNDRFSAERPEGSISTLTIQRTEQRDSAMYRCASSLNHGTGNYGYTFGSGTRLTVV.

This rearrangement joins TRBV5-1 to TRBJ1-1; D unresolved. The V gene lost 6 bases and the J gene lost 1 base, with 13 bases spanning the gap. This CDR3 is built from 14 residues. Looked up from germline, CDR1 is SGHRS and CDR2 is YFSETQ. CDR3 amino acids: CASNPLVGNTEAFF. In DNA, the CDR3 is TGCGCCAGCAACCCTTTGGTGGGGAACACTGAAGCTTTCTTT.

The rearrangement joins TRBV2 to TRBJ1-1; D not certain. Looked up from germline, CDR1 is SNHLY and CDR2 is FYNNEI. Trimming took 7 bases from V and 6 from J, leaving 15 bases between them. There are 13 residues in the CDR3. The CDR3 region has the DNA TGTGCCAGCAAGGGCCTCGGGGTCGCTGAAGCTTTCTTT. Protein: CASKGLGVAEAFF.

The V call is TRBV18, the J call TRBJ2-3; 8 bases match TRBD2. Losses at the gene ends were 4 bases for V and 1 base for J; bases not matched to a gene: 7. The CDR3 is 16 residues long. Germline CDR1 reads KGHSH; CDR2 reads LQKENI. CDR3 coding DNA: TGTGCCAGCTCACTAAACTCGGGACTAGGCACAGATACGCAGTATTTT. Amino acid sequence: CASSLNSGLGTDTQYF.

The genes are TRBV9 and TRBJ2-5, with 8 bases fitting TRBD2. V was pared by 4 bases and J by 1 base, with 9 bases of the junction left unmatched. CDR3 size: 16 residues. Germline CDR1 and CDR2: SGDLS and YYNGEE. CDR3 DNA: TGTGCCAGCAGCCTCGACCAGACTAGCGTCCAAGAGACCCAGTACTTC. Amino acids: CASSLDQTSVQETQYF.

This chain connects TRBV7-2 to TRBJ1-5, with TRBD1 identical over 11 bases. In germline, CDR1 is SGHTA, CDR2 FQGNSA. V shed 1 base, J shed 10 bases, and the junction held 6 bases outside the gene matches. This CDR3 contains 15 residues. CDR3: CASSLGGQGARPQHF. CDR3 sequence (DNA): TGTGCCAGCAGCTTAGGCGGACAGGGGGCCCGACCCCAGCATTTT.